Listed here is a single T cell receptor beta chain. The data originate from a study of identical twins. Each CDR3 protein is one row after TCRdb ran MiXCR on the 5' RACE reads. This table holds 540,000 or so distinct CDR3 sequences, around 22% found once. CDR1 and CDR2 (germline): LGHDT, YNNKEL (reference sequence). The CDR3 loop spans 15 amino acids. After removal of 0 bases from V and 9 bases from J, the junction contained 8 bases not matched to a gene. This same sample was also part of a study on yellow fever vaccine responses in identical twins.

The J gene is TRBJ2-1, the V gene TRBV3-1; 7 bases fit TRBD2. The specimen was CD4+ T cells sorted from blood. This sequence was found in a young woman in good health. The CDR3 nucleotides are TGTGCCAGCAGCCAAGAGAGGCGCGGCGGGGGTGAGCAGTTCTTC. Translation gives CASSQERRGGGEQFF.